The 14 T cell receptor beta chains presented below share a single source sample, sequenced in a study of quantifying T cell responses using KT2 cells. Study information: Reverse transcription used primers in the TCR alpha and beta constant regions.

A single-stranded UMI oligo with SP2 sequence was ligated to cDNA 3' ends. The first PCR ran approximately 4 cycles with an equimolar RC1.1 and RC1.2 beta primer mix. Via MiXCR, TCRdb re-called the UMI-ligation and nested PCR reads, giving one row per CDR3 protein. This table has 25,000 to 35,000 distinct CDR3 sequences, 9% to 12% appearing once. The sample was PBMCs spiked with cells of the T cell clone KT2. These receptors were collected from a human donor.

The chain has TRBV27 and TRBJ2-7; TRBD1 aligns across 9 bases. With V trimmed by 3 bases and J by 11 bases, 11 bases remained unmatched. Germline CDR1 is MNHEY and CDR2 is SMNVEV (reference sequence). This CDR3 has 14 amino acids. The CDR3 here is CASSFPDRGSKEYF. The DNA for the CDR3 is TGTGCCAGCAGTTTCCCGGACAGGGGATCAAAGGAGTACTTC.

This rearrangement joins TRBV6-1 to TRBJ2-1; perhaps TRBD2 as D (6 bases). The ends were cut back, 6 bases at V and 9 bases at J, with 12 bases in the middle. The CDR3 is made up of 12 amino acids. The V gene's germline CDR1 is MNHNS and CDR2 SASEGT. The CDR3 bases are TGTGCCAGCAGACGACTAGTCGGTGAGCAGTTCTTC. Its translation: CASRRLVGEQFF.

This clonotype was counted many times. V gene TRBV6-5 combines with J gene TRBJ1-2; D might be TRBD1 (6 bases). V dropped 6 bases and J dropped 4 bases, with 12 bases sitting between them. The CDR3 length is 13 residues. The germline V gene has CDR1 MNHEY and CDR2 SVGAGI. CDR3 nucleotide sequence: TGTGCCAGCAGCGCGGGACATCGCTATGGCTACACCTTC. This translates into CASSAGHRYGYTF.

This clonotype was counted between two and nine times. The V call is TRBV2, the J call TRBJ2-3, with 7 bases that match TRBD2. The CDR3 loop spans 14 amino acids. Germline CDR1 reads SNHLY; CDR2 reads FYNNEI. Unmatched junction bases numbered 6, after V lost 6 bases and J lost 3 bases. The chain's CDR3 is CASRLAERTDTQYF. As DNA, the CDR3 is TGTGCCAGCAGGCTAGCGGAGAGGACAGATACGCAGTATTTT.

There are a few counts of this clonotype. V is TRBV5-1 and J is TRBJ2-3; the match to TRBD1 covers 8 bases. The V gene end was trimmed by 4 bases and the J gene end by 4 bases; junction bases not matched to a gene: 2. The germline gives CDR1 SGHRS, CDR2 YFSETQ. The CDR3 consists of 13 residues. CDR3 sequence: CASSTDRADTQYF. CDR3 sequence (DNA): TGCGCCAGCAGCACGGACAGGGCAGATACGCAGTATTTT.

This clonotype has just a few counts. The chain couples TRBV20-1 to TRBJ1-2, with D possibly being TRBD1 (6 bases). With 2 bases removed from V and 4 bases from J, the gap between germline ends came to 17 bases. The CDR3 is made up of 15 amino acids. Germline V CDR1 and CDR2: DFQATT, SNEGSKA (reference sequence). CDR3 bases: TGCAGTGCTAGACCTCCCGGGGGGCCATCCTATGGCTACACCTTC. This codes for CSARPPGGPSYGYTF.

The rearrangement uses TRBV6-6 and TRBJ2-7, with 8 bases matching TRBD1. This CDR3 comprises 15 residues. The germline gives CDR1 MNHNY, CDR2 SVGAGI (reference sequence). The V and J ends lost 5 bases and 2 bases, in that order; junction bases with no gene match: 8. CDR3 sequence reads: CASSTDRGTPYEQYF. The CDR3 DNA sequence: TGTGCCAGCAGTACCGACAGGGGTACACCCTACGAGCAGTACTTC.

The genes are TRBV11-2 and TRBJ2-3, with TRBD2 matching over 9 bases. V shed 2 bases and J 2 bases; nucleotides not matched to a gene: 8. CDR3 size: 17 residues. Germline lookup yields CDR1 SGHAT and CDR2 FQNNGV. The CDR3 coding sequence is TGTGCCAGCAGCTTATATGTGCAGCGGGGGGTCACAGATACGCAGTATTTT. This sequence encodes CASSLYVQRGVTDTQYF.

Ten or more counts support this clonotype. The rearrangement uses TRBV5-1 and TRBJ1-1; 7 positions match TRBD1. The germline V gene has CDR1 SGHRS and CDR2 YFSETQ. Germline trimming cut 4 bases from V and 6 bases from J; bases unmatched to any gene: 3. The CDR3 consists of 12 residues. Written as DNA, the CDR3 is TGCGCCAGCAGCCAAGGACAGGCTGAAGCTTTCTTT. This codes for CASSQGQAEAFF. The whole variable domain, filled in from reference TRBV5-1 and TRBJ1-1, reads KAGVTQTPRYLIKTRGQQVTLSCSPISGHRSVSWYQQTPGQGLQFLFEYFSETQRNKGNFPGRFSGRQFSNSRSEMNVSTLELGDSALYLCASSQGQAEAFFGQGTRLTVV.

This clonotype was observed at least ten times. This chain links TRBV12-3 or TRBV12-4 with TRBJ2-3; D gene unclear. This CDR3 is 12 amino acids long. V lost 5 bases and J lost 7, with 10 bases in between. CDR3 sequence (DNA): TGTGCCAGCAGTCCGCAACAGAATACGCAGTATTTT. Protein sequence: CASSPQQNTQYF.

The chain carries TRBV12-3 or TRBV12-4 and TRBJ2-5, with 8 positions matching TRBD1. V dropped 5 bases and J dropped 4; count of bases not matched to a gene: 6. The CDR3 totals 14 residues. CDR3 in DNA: TGTGCCAGCAGTCCACGCGACAGGGGAGAGACCCAGTACTTC. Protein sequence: CASSPRDRGETQYF.

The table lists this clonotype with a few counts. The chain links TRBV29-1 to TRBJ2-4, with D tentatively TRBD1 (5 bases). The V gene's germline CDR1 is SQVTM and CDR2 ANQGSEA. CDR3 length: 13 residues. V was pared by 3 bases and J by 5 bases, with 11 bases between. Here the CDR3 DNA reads TGCAGCGTTGAGGGGCAGTTGCAAAACATTCAGTACTTC. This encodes CSVEGQLQNIQYF. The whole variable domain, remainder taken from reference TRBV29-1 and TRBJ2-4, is SAVISQKPSRDICQRGTSLTIQCQVDSQVTMMFWYRQQPGQSLTLIATANQGSEATYESGFVIDKFPISRPNLTFSTLTVSNMSPEDSSIYLCSVEGQLQNIQYFGAGTRLSVL.

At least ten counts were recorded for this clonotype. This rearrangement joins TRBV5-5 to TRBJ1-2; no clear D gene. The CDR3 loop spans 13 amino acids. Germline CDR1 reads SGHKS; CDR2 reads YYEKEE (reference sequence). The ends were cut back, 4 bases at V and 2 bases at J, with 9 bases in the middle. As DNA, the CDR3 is TGTGCCAGCAGCAGCCGGGTGAACTATGGCTACACCTTC. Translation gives CASSSRVNYGYTF.

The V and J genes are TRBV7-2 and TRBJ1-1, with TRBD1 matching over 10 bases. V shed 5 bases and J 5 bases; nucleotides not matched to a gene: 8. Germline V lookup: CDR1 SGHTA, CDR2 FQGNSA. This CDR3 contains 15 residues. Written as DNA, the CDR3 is TGTGCCAGCAGCCCGAGAACGGGACAGGGGACTGAAGCTTTCTTT. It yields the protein CASSPRTGQGTEAFF.